The clone carrying this T cell receptor beta chain showed up many times. What it recognizes is unknown. These data are taken from a study of blood T cells in healthy people across ages. The CDR3 runs 12 residues. Germline V gene sequence: CDR1 LGHNT, CDR2 FRNRAP. Trimming took off 4 bases at V and 5 bases at J, with 7 bases between the two ends. Findings and caveats of the study: Lack of knowledge of donor CMV status possibly confounded expanded clonotype changes. With unsorted PBMCs, a conclusive comparison of naive versus antigen-experienced cells was not possible.

Alongside a J-beta primer mix, a sample-barcoded 5' primer served in a second PCR lasting about 7 to 11 cycles. Carrying 12 random nucleotides, a template-switch adaptor labeled each individual cDNA molecule. One entry per CDR3 protein results from TCRdb running MiXCR on the 5' RACE reads. This table has roughly 650,000 distinct CDR3 sequences, approximately 29% appearing once. This chain links TRBV12-5 with TRBJ2-3; the D is unclear. The receptor was isolated from a woman of 80 years or more in good health. Sequencing used blood. CDR3 sequence: CASGSPGDTQYF. The CDR3 DNA sequence: TGTGCTAGTGGTTCCCCCGGAGATACGCAGTATTTT.